Shown below are 10 T cell receptor beta chains from a single sample sequenced in a study of radiotherapy plus CTLA-4 blockade in lung cancer. Assay used: immunoSEQ multiplex PCR; TCRdb lists only in-frame clones, some missing. The sample records 51,000 or so clones, about 72% being singletons. This material consisted of peripheral blood, taken from a patient treated with radiotherapy plus ipilimumab. These receptors came from a human donor with non-small cell lung cancer who had stable disease on radiotherapy plus ipilimumab.

The chain recombines TRBV7-6 with TRBJ1-4; D gene unclear. CDR3 length: 14 residues. The ends were cut back, 0 bases at V and 4 bases at J, with 6 bases in the middle. CDR1 and CDR2 (germline): SGHVS, FNYEAQ. The CDR3 reads CASSLAQFNEKLFF. The CDR3 DNA reads TGTGCCAGCAGCTTAGCACAGTTTAATGAAAAACTGTTTTTT. The whole variable domain, remainder taken from reference TRBV7-6 and TRBJ1-4, is GAGVSQSPRYKVTKRGQDVALRCDPISGHVSLYWYRQALGQGPEFLTYFNYEAQQDKSGLPNDRFSAERPEGSISTLTIQRTEQRDSAMYRCASSLAQFNEKLFFGSGTQLSVL.

This chain joins TRBV6-5 and TRBJ1-1, with D possibly TRBD1 on 5 matching bases. V was pared by 2 bases and J by 0 bases, with 10 bases between. Germline V gives CDR1 MNHEY, CDR2 SVGAGI. The CDR3 is 15 residues long. The CDR3 region is CASSYLRGMNTEAFF. The CDR3 DNA reads as TGTGCCAGCAGTTACCTCCGGGGGATGAACACTGAAGCTTTCTTT.

The chain couples TRBV29-1 to TRBJ2-7; possible D gene TRBD1, 7 bases. CDR3 length: 13 amino acids. Trimming left V 0 bases short and J 3 bases short, with 9 bases between. The germline gives CDR1 SQVTM, CDR2 ANQGSEA. The CDR3 DNA reads as TGCAGCGTTGAAGATCAGGGGGGCTACGAGCAGTACTTC. Translation gives CSVEDQGGYEQYF.

For this clone: The sample contains more than one DNA sequence encoding this CDR3. This chain links TRBV5-4 with TRBJ1-2; TRBD1 agrees at 7 bases. CDR1 is SGHNT, CDR2 YYREEE, per germline (reference sequence). Trimming took 0 bases from V and 5 from J; bases not matched to a gene: 10. The CDR3 has 16 amino acids. In DNA, the CDR3 is TGTGCCAGCAGCTTGGCCAGGGACAGTAGGAGATATGGCTACACCTTC. It yields the protein CASSLARDSRRYGYTF.

This chain joins TRBV28 and TRBJ1-5, with no clear D. This CDR3 has 13 amino acids. Trimming cost V 10 bases and J 6 bases, with 16 bases left between them. Germline V gene data show CDR1 as MDHEN and CDR2 as SYDVKM. CDR3 sequence (DNA): TGTGCCACCCAACCCGGTAACCGTCAGCCCCAGCATTTT. It specifies CATQPGNRQPQHF. Combining the CDR3 with reference TRBV28 and TRBJ1-5 gives the whole variable domain DVKVTQSSRYLVKRTGEKVFLECVQDMDHENMFWYRQDPGLGLRLIYFSYDVKMKEKGDIPEGYSVSREKKERFSLILESASTNQTSMYLCATQPGNRQPQHFGDGTRLSIL.

The chain links TRBV9 to TRBJ2-5; 8 positions match TRBD2. The trim removed 3 bases at V and 5 bases at J, leaving 9 bases unmatched. The CDR3 consists of 15 residues. Germline values: CDR1 SGDLS, CDR2 YYNGEE. The CDR3 coding sequence is TGTGCCAGCAGCGCACTGGGACTAGAGGGTGAGACCCAGTACTTC. Its protein product is CASSALGLEGETQYF. The full variable domain, in which reference TRBV9 and TRBJ2-5 provide the parts outside the CDR3, is DSGVTQTPKHLITATGQRVTLRCSPRSGDLSVYWYQQSLDQGLQFLIQYYNGEERAKGNILERFSAQQFPDLHSELNLSSLELGDSALYFCASSALGLEGETQYFGPGTRLLVL.

This clone showed up just a few times. CDR3 protein: CASSVGANYGYTF. The CDR3 DNA reads as TGTGCCAGCTCGGTCGGAGCTAACTATGGCTACACCTTC. The chain recombines TRBV14 with TRBJ1-2; D unresolved. With 8 bases removed from V and 0 bases from J, the gap between germline ends came to 10 bases. CDR1 and CDR2 (germline): SGHDN, FVKESK. CDR3 length: 13 residues.

The chain employs TRBV5-1 and TRBJ2-1; 12 bases fit TRBD2. Germline CDR1 and CDR2: SGHRS and YFSETQ. Trimming removed 0 bases from V and 12 bases from J; junction bases left unmatched: 7. The CDR3 is made up of 15 amino acids. The CDR3 is CASSLGTSGDLPQFF. DNA of the CDR3: TGCGCCAGCAGCTTGGGGACTAGCGGGGACCTACCGCAGTTCTTC.

This clone has only one observation. It is likely a read error, because the conserved phenylalanine at the end of the CDR3 is missing. The chain uses TRBV5-1 and TRBJ1-1, with TRBD1 matching over 9 bases. The CDR3 spans 12 residues. J gave up 7 bases and V 4 bases, and 2 bases lay outside the gene matches. From germline, CDR1 is SGHRS and CDR2 YFSETQ. CDR3 protein: CASSRDRDEAFL. CDR3 in DNA: TGCGCCAGCAGCCGGGACAGGGATGAAGCTTTCCTT.

The V call is TRBV28, the J call TRBJ2-2; 8 bases match TRBD1. The V gene's germline CDR1 is MDHEN and CDR2 SYDVKM. The V gene end was trimmed by 6 bases and the J gene end by 4 bases; junction bases not matched to a gene: 13. The length of the CDR3 is 17 residues. CDR3 protein: CASRRPVLQGGTGELFF. CDR3 bases: TGTGCCAGCAGACGCCCAGTGTTACAGGGGGGCACCGGGGAGCTGTTTTTT.